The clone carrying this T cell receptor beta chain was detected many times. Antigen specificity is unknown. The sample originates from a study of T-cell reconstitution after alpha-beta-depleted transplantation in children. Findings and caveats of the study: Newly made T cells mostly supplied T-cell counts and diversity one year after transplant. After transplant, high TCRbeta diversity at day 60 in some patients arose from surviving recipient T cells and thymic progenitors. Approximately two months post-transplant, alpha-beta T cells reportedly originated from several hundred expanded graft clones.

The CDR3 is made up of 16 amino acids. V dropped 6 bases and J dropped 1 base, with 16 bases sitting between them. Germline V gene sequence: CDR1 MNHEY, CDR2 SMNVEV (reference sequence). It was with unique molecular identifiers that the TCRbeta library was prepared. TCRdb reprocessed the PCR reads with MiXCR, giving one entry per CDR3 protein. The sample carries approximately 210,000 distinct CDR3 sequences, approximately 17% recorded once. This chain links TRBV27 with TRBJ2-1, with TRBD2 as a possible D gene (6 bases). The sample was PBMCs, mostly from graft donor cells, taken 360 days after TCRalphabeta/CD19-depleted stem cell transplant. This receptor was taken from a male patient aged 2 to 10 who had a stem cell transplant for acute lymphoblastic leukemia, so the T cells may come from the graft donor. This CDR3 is CASSSRWRGSYNEQFF. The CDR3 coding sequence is TGTGCCAGCAGCAGTAGGTGGAGGGGTTCCTACAATGAGCAGTTCTTC.